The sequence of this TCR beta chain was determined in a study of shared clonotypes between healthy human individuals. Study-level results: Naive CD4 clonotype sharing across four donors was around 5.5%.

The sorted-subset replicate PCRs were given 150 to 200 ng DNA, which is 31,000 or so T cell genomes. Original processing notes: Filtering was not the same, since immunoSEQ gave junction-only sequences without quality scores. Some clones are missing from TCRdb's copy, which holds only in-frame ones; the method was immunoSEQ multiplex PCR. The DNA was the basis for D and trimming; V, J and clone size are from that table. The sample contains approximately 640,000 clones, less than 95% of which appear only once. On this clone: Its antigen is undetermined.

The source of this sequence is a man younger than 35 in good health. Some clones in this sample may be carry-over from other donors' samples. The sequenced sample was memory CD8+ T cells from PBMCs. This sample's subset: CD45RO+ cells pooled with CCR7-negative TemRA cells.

CDR3 in amino acids: CASSYSTRNTEAFF. The CDR3 coding sequence is TGTGCCAGCAGTTACTCGACACGGAACACTGAAGCTTTCTTT. The chain links TRBV6-5 to TRBJ1-1; D call uncertain. The CDR3 consists of 14 residues. V lost 0 bases and J 1 base, leaving 6 bases between the germline ends. Germline CDR1 is MNHEY and CDR2 is SVGAGI.